These 25 T cell receptor beta chains were all obtained from the same sample, sequenced in a study of Graves' ophthalmopathy and Graves' hyperthyroidism. The authors amplified TCR beta CDR3 regions, and they did so from RNA transcripts for repertoire sequencing. In the first round, RT-PCR was carried out with HTBI primers, and a multiplex PCR formed the second round. TCRdb re-analysed the multiplex PCR reads in MiXCR, keeping a single row per CDR3 protein. Of hundreds of thousands of distinct CDR3 sequences listed, about 20% were seen once; the top ten hold approximately 7%. The material sequenced was peripheral blood. All receptors come from a woman aged 18-30 years with stable Graves' hyperthyroidism. Some clones in this sample may be carry-over from other donors' samples.

This clonotype occurred a few times. The rearrangement uses TRBV15 and TRBJ1-2; D is undetermined. The V gene lost 0 bases and the J gene lost 6 bases, with 11 bases spanning the gap. This CDR3 spans 14 amino acids. Germline V gene sequence: CDR1 LNHNV, CDR2 YYDKDF (reference sequence). The CDR3 sequence is CATSRDEGLHGYTF. CDR3 DNA sequence: TGTGCCACCAGCAGAGATGAGGGTCTCCATGGCTACACCTTC.

This clonotype was detected ten times or more. The V and J genes are TRBV20-1 and TRBJ1-5; D perhaps matches TRBD1 (5 bases). The CDR3 consists of 15 residues. Germline lookup yields CDR1 DFQATT and CDR2 SNEGSKA (reference sequence). Deletions cut 3 bases from V and 2 bases from J, with 14 bases between. CDR3 sequence: CSASGGEWGNQPQHF. The CDR3 DNA reads TGCAGTGCTAGTGGAGGGGAATGGGGCAATCAGCCCCAGCATTTT.

The V and J genes are TRBV20-1 and TRBJ1-1; maybe TRBD1 (5 bases). The CDR3 is 14 amino acids. V was shortened by 6 bases and J by 0 bases, with 14 bases between the two germline ends. Germline V gene lookup returns CDR1 DFQATT and CDR2 SNEGSKA (reference sequence). The CDR3 DNA reads as TGCAGTGCCCATCGGGGCAGCTTGAACACTGAAGCTTTCTTT. Encoded protein: CSAHRGSLNTEAFF.

In its sample, this clonotype was seen many times. V and J are TRBV12-3 or TRBV12-4 and TRBJ2-2; D perhaps matches TRBD1 (6 bases). This CDR3 spans 17 amino acids. V lost 1 base and J lost 4, with 16 bases in between. The CDR3 nucleotides read TGTGCCAGCAGTTTAGTTATGTCAGGGGCATTCACCGGGGAGCTGTTTTTT. Its protein product is CASSLVMSGAFTGELFF.

Ten or more counts support this clonotype. The chain uses TRBV15 and TRBJ1-1; D unclear. Deletions cut 0 bases from V and 13 bases from J, with 15 bases between. This CDR3 has 13 amino acids. CDR1 LNHNV and CDR2 YYDKDF come from the germline V gene (reference sequence). CDR3 sequence: CATSRDRGLNGFF. CDR3 in DNA: TGTGCCACCAGCAGAGATCGAGGGCTAAATGGTTTCTTT.

The chain employs TRBV19 and TRBJ2-2, with D perhaps matching TRBD2 (5 bases). Germline CDR1 and CDR2: LNHDA and SQIVND (reference sequence). The CDR3 covers 15 residues. V lost 2 bases and J lost 6, with 13 bases in between. The CDR3 spells CASSIPSYGSGELFF. The DNA of the CDR3 is TGTGCCAGTAGTATACCTAGCTATGGGTCCGGGGAGCTGTTTTTT. Full variable domain (missing parts from reference TRBV19 and TRBJ2-2): DGGITQSPKYLFRKEGQNVTLSCEQNLNHDAMYWYRQDPGQGLRLIYYSQIVNDFQKGDIAEGYSVSREKKESFPLTVTSAQKNPTAFYLCASSIPSYGSGELFFGEGSRLTVL.

The rearrangement uses TRBV4-3 and TRBJ1-5; 7 nucleotides align to TRBD1. CDR1 LGHNA and CDR2 YSLEER come from the germline V gene. The J segment lost 8 bases and the V segment lost 3 bases, leaving 4 bases of the junction unmatched. The CDR3 loop spans 13 amino acids. The CDR3 DNA is TGCGCCAGCAGCCAGACAGGGTACGAGCCCCAGCATTTT. This sequence encodes CASSQTGYEPQHF.

This clonotype was seen ten or more times. V usage is TRBV4-1 and J usage is TRBJ2-7; no clear D. CDR1 is MGHRA, CDR2 YSYEKL, per germline. V lost 1 base, J lost 5 bases, and 15 bases lay in between. This CDR3 has 15 residues. The chain's CDR3 is CASSQGLVSLDEQYF. CDR3 coding DNA: TGCGCCAGCAGCCAAGGGTTGGTTAGCCTTGACGAGCAGTACTTC.

This clonotype was recorded many times. This chain connects TRBV7-2 to TRBJ1-1; TRBD1 might be the D (5 bases). With 1 base removed from V and 2 bases from J, the gap between germline ends came to 11 bases. Per the germline V gene, CDR1 is SGHTA and CDR2 is FQGNSA. The CDR3 is 15 residues long. The CDR3 DNA reads as TGTGCCAGCAGCTTAGTGTCAGGGATTAACACTGAAGCTTTCTTT. Its protein product is CASSLVSGINTEAFF.

This clonotype has at least ten counts. The chain recombines TRBV4-1 with TRBJ2-5; D gene unclear. The CDR3 has 13 amino acids. Germline loops: CDR1 MGHRA, CDR2 YSYEKL. The V end lost 2 bases, the J end lost 5 bases, and 9 bases lay between the germline ends. As DNA, the CDR3 is TGCGCCAGCAGCCAATACATCGAGGAGACCCAGTACTTC. It yields the protein CASSQYIEETQYF.

The rearrangement uses TRBV7-9 and TRBJ2-5, with 7 bases matching TRBD2. The CDR3 totals 13 residues. V gave up 5 bases and J gave up 5 bases; unmatched junction bases: 5. Germline CDR1 is SEHNR and CDR2 is FQNEAQ (reference sequence). The CDR3 DNA reads TGTGCCAGCAGCCGTTCTAGCGGCGAGACCCAGTACTTC. Translated: CASSRSSGETQYF.

This rearrangement joins TRBV15 to TRBJ2-5; D not certain. CDR3 length equals 12 residues. The germline gives CDR1 LNHNV, CDR2 YYDKDF (reference sequence). The V end lost 8 bases, the J end lost 5 bases, and 12 bases lay between the germline ends. Here the CDR3 DNA reads TGTGCCACCGGTCTAGGGTTCGAGACCCAGTACTTC. This translates into CATGLGFETQYF.

This clonotype has only a few counts. The V gene is TRBV25-1, the J gene TRBJ2-5; D gene ambiguous. The CDR3 extends over 13 amino acids. Germline V gene data show CDR1 as MGHDK and CDR2 as SYGVNS. V shed 2 bases and J shed 0 bases, with 4 bases lying between them. The CDR3 loop reads CASSEPYQETQYF. As DNA, the CDR3 is TGTGCCAGCAGTGAACCCTACCAAGAGACCCAGTACTTC.

With respect to this clonotype: One end of the junction is discordant with germline, which a read error may explain. The V call is TRBV18, the J call TRBJ1-1; TRBD1 matches at 11 bases. The germline V gene encodes CDR1 KGHSH and CDR2 LQKENI. The CDR3 runs 15 residues. CDR3 amino acids: CASSRTGGFTTEACF. In DNA, the CDR3 is TGTGCCAGCTCGCGGACAGGGGGCTTTACCACCGAAGCTTGCTTT.

This clonotype has just a few counts. The rearrangement uses TRBV30 and TRBJ1-3; TRBD1 might be the D (5 bases). The germline V gene has CDR1 GTSNPN and CDR2 SVGIG (reference sequence). CDR3 length equals 15 residues. V lost 2 bases to trimming and J lost 0 bases, with 11 bases between them. CDR3 protein: CAWSLGDSSGNTIYF. DNA for the CDR3: TGTGCCTGGAGTCTAGGGGATAGCTCTGGAAACACCATATATTTT. The whole variable domain, filled in from reference TRBV30 and TRBJ1-3, reads SQTIHQWPATLVQPVGSPLSLECTVEGTSNPNLYWYRQAAGRGLQLLFYSVGIGQISSEVPQNLSASRPQDRQFILSSKKLLLSDSGFYLCAWSLGDSSGNTIYFGEGSWLTVV.

This clonotype was seen at least ten times. The chain has TRBV10-3 and TRBJ2-7, with D hard to call. With 7 bases removed from V and 4 bases from J, the gap between germline ends came to 17 bases. Germline CDR1 and CDR2: ENHRY and SYGVKD. This CDR3 contains 14 residues. The CDR3 is CAITERQLFYEQYF. In nucleotides, the CDR3 is TGTGCCATCACCGAGAGGCAGCTCTTTTACGAGCAGTACTTC.

This clonotype was counted a few times. V is TRBV27 and J is TRBJ1-1; D is perhaps TRBD1 (6 bases). V dropped 7 bases and J dropped 0 bases, with 9 bases sitting between them. The CDR3 spans 13 residues. Germline assignment: CDR1 MNHEY and CDR2 SMNVEV (reference sequence). This CDR3 reads CASKGHLNTEAFF. CDR3 coding DNA: TGTGCCAGCAAGGGACATTTGAACACTGAAGCTTTCTTT.

The table lists this clonotype with a few counts. V and J are TRBV5-1 and TRBJ1-1; D unresolved. V was clipped by 3 bases and J by 0 bases, with 12 bases between them. The CDR3 covers 15 residues. The germline CDR1 and CDR2 sequences are SGHRS and YFSETQ. The DNA of the CDR3 is TGCGCCAGCAGCTCCGCCGGGGAAATGAACACTGAAGCTTTCTTT. Amino acid sequence: CASSSAGEMNTEAFF.

In this sample, this clonotype turned up many times. The CDR3 DNA sequence: TGTGCCAGCAGTGAACAGGGGGTCCGTAGGCAAGAGACCCAGTACTTC. Protein sequence: CASSEQGVRRQETQYF. The V call is TRBV2, the J call TRBJ2-5; 7 nucleotides line up with TRBD1. This CDR3 comprises 16 residues. The V gene end was trimmed by 2 bases and the J gene end by 2 bases; junction bases not matched to a gene: 8. Germline V gene lookup returns CDR1 SNHLY and CDR2 FYNNEI.

This clonotype was detected ten times or more. The chain joins TRBV2 to TRBJ1-5; a possible D gene is TRBD1 (6 bases). Looked up from germline, CDR1 is SNHLY and CDR2 is FYNNEI. V was clipped by 7 bases and J by 0 bases, with 13 bases between them. The length of the CDR3 is 15 residues. The CDR3 nucleotides read TGTGCCAGCACCCAAGGGGGGAATAGCAATCAGCCCCAGCATTTT. Protein: CASTQGGNSNQPQHF.

The chain employs TRBV6-1 and TRBJ1-1, with D perhaps matching TRBD1 (5 bases). The CDR3 consists of 12 residues. CDR1 MNHNS and CDR2 SASEGT come from the germline V gene. V was clipped by 11 bases and J by 3 bases, with 13 bases between them. CDR3 bases: TGTGCCGCCCGGGGGGAAGACACTGAAGCTTTCTTT. It translates to CAARGEDTEAFF.

This clonotype appeared many times. This chain uses TRBV28 with TRBJ2-7, with 10 bases matching TRBD1. The CDR3 spans 15 residues. With 5 bases clipped from V and 2 bases from J, the junction kept 6 bases outside the gene matches. Germline CDR1 reads MDHEN; CDR2 reads SYDVKM. The CDR3 protein is CASSPGQGTTYEQYF. The CDR3 DNA reads as TGTGCCAGCAGTCCGGGACAGGGGACCACCTACGAGCAGTACTTC. Looking up the rest from reference TRBV28 and TRBJ2-7 gives the full variable domain: DVKVTQSSRYLVKRTGEKVFLECVQDMDHENMFWYRQDPGLGLRLIYFSYDVKMKEKGDIPEGYSVSREKKERFSLILESASTNQTSMYLCASSPGQGTTYEQYFGPGTRLTVT.

This clonotype was detected many times. The V call is TRBV28, the J call TRBJ2-7, with 9 bases fitting TRBD2. This CDR3 contains 15 residues. Germline CDR1 and CDR2: MDHEN and SYDVKM. J gave up 3 bases and V 3 bases, and 6 bases lay outside the gene matches. This chain's CDR3 is CASSLVSGRGYEQYF. The CDR3 DNA follows: TGTGCCAGCAGTTTGGTTAGCGGGAGAGGCTACGAGCAGTACTTC.

This clonotype was recorded at least ten times. The chain uses TRBV2 and TRBJ1-1; tentatively, D is TRBD1 (5 bases). The germline V gene encodes CDR1 SNHLY and CDR2 FYNNEI. This CDR3 is 14 amino acids long. V was clipped by 2 bases and J by 4 bases, with 11 bases between them. The CDR3 reads CASSERGRSTEAFF. The CDR3, as DNA: TGTGCCAGCAGTGAACGGGGGAGGAGCACTGAAGCTTTCTTT.

The J gene is TRBJ2-7, the V gene TRBV27, with 8 bases aligning to TRBD1. This CDR3 comprises 16 residues. CDR1 is MNHEY, CDR2 SMNVEV, per germline (reference sequence). Losses at the gene ends were 7 bases for V and 7 bases for J; bases not matched to a gene: 18. The CDR3 spells CASIPQRGQGAKEQYF. In DNA form, the CDR3 reads TGTGCCAGCATTCCCCAACGGGGGCAGGGGGCTAAAGAGCAGTACTTC.